This T cell receptor beta chain was obtained from a study of T cell responses to AZD1222 COVID-19 vaccine. Overall study results and limits: The sample set comprised mostly white British donors with more females, and clonal diversity was possibly underestimated. Spike-specific TCR breadth and depth grew following two AZD1222 doses. Without day 14 samples, only post-peak T cell repertoires were studied. The study reported that nearly half of spike-specific TCRs target unmutated variant regions.

Assay: immunoSEQ multiplex PCR; the TCRdb copy retains only in-frame clones and omits some. The repertoire holds 110,000 to 150,000 clones, with around 91% as singletons. Regarding this clone: The antigen remains unidentified.

Sequencing was performed on peripheral blood, taken on day 0 of AZD1222 vaccination. This receptor was identified in an adult in good health.

DNA of the CDR3: TGTGCCAGCTCAGACCTACAAGGGAGTATAGGCTACACCTTC. Residues: CASSDLQGSIGYTF. The V and J genes are TRBV18 and TRBJ1-2; D call uncertain. The V gene lost 5 bases and the J gene lost 8 bases, with 18 bases spanning the gap. The CDR3 contains 14 residues. Germline V gene data show CDR1 as KGHSH and CDR2 as LQKENI.